The clone carrying this TCR beta chain was counted many times. Its matching antigen is unknown. This sample was included in a study of prognosis after radiotherapy for stage I lung cancer. Looking at the study overall: Adenocarcinomas accounted for the tumors of about a dozen patients, and squamous cell carcinomas for those of 7 or 8. Concurrent therapy was given to no patient receiving stereotactic body radiotherapy. While around 15 patients showed no significant progression after radiotherapy, several developed distant metastases at a median of 7 months. Study-wide results and caveats: Reduced unique TCR clone counts were recorded after stereotactic body radiation therapy, with a median of approximately 10,000 versus 7,000.

Genomic DNA was the source, and TCR beta CDR3 was amplified from it by two-round multiplex PCR. The first round of PCR was done with primers that matched each TRBV and TRBJ gene. TCRdb called the multiplex PCR reads again in MiXCR, with one record for every CDR3 protein. The sample records about 51,000 distinct CDR3 sequences, less than 45% being singletons. Germline V lookup: CDR1 LGHDT, CDR2 YNNKEL (reference sequence). The ends were cut back, 4 bases at V and 7 bases at J, with 8 bases in the middle. The CDR3 totals 12 residues. V usage is TRBV3-1 and J usage is TRBJ2-1; no definite D call. The receptor's source is a donor at least 50 years old with non-small cell lung cancer. The input for sequencing was PBMCs, taken before or after stereotactic body radiation therapy (not recorded which). CDR3 in amino acids: CASSPSPNEQFF. The CDR3, as DNA: TGTGCCAGCAGCCCCAGCCCGAATGAGCAGTTCTTC.